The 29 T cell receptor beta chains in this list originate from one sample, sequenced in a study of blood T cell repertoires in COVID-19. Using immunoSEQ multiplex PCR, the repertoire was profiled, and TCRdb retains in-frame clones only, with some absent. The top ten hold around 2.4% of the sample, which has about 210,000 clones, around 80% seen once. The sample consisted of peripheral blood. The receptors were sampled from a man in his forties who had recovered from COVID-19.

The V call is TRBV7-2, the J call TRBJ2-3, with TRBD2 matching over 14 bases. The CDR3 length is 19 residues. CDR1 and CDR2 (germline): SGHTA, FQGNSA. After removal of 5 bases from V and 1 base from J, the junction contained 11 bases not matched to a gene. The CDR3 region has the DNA TGTGCCAGCAGCCCCAGACTAGCGGGAGGGCTTTGGGGCACAGATACGCAGTATTTT. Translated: CASSPRLAGGLWGTDTQYF.

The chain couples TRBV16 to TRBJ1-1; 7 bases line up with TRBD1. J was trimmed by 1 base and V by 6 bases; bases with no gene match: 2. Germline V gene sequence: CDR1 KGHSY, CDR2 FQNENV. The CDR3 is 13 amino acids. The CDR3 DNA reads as TGTGCCAGCAGACGGACAGGGAACACTGAAGCTTTCTTT. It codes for CASRRTGNTEAFF.

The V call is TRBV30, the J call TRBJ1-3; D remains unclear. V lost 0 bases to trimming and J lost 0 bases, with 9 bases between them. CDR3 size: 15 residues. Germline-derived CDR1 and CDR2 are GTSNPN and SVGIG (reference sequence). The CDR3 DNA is TGTGCCTGGAGTGTATGGCTAGCCTCTGGAAACACCATATATTTT. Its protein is CAWSVWLASGNTIYF.

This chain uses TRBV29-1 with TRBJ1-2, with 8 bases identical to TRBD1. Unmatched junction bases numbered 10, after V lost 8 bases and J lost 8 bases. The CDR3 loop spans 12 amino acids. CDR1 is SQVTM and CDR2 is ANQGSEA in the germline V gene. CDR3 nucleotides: TGCAGCAGTGGGACAGGCGTAGGGGGCTACACCTTC. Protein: CSSGTGVGGYTF.

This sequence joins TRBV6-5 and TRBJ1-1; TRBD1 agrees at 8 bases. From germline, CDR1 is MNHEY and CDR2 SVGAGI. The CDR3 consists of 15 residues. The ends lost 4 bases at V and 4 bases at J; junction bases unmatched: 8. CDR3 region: CASSFRTGSFTEAFF. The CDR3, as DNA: TGTGCCAGCAGTTTTAGGACAGGGAGCTTCACTGAAGCTTTCTTT.

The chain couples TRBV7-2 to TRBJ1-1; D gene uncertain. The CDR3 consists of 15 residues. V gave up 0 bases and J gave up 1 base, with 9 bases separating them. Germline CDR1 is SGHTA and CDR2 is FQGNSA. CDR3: CASSLAGGGNTEAFF. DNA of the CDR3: TGTGCCAGCAGCTTAGCAGGTGGCGGGAACACTGAAGCTTTCTTT. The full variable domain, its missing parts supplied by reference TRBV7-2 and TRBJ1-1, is GAGVSQSPSNKVTEKGKDVELRCDPISGHTALYWYRQSLGQGLEFLIYFQGNSAPDKSGLPSDRFSAERTGGSVSTLTIQRTQQEDSAVYLCASSLAGGGNTEAFFGQGTRLTVV.

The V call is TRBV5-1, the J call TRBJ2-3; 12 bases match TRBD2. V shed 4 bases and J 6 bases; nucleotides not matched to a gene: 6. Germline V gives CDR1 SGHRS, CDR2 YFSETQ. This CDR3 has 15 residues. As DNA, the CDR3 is TGCGCCAGCAGCCCTAGCGGGGGGGTTGGCGATACGCAGTATTTT. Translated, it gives CASSPSGGVGDTQYF.

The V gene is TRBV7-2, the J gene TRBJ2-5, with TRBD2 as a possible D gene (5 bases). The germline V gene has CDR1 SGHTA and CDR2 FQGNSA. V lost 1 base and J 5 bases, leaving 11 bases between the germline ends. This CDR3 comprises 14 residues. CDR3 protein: CASSLVAGSETQYF. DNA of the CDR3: TGTGCCAGCAGCTTAGTTGCGGGCTCGGAGACCCAGTACTTC.

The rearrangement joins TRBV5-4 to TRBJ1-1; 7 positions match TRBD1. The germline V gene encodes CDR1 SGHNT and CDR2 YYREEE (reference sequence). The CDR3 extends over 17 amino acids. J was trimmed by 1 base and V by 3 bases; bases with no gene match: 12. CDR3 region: CASSSDRVGFGNTEAFF. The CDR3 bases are TGTGCCAGCAGCTCCGACAGGGTAGGGTTTGGGAACACTGAAGCTTTCTTT.

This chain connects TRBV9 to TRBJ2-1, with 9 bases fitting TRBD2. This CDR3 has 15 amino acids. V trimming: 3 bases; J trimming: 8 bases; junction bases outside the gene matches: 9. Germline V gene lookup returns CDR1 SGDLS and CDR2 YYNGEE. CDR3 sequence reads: CASSESFGGGDEQFF. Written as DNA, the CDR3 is TGTGCCAGCAGCGAATCATTTGGCGGGGGGGATGAGCAGTTCTTC.

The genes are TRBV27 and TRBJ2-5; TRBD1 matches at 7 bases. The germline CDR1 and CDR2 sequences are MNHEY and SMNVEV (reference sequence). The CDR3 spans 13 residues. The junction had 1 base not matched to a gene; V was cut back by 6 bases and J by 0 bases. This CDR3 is CASRDRNQETQYF. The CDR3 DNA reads TGTGCCAGCAGGGACAGGAACCAAGAGACCCAGTACTTC.

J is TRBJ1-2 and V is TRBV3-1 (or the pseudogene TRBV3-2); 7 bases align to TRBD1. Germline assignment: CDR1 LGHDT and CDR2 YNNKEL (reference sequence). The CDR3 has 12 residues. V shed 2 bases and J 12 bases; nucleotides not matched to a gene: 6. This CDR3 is CASSQLGQAHTF. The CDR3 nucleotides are TGTGCCAGCAGCCAACTCGGACAGGCCCACACCTTC.

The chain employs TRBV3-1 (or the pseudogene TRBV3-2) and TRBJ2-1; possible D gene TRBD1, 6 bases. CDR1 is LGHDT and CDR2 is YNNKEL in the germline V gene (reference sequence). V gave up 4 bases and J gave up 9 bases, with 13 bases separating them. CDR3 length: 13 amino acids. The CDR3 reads CASSPPGVREQFF. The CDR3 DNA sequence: TGTGCCAGCAGCCCCCCAGGGGTGCGTGAGCAGTTCTTC.

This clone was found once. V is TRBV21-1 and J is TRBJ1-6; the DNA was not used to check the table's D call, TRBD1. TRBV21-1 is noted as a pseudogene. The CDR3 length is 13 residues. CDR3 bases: TGTGCCAGCAGAAACACAGGGCTTTCACCCCTCCACTTT. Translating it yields CASRNTGLSPLHF.

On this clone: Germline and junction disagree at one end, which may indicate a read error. The CDR3 protein is CASSEWARGNTIYF. CDR3 nucleotide sequence: TGCGCCAGCAGCGAGTGGGCCCGTGGAAACACCATATATTTT. This chain connects TRBV10-1 to TRBJ1-3; D remains unclear. Germline V lookup: CDR1 WNHNN, CDR2 SYGVQD (reference sequence). The CDR3 contains 14 residues.

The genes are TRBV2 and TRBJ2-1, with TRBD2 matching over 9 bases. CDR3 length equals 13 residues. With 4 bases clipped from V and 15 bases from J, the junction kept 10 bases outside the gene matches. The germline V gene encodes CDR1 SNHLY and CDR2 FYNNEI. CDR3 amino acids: CASSGLAEAVMFF. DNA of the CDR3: TGTGCCAGCAGTGGACTAGCGGAGGCGGTCATGTTCTTC.

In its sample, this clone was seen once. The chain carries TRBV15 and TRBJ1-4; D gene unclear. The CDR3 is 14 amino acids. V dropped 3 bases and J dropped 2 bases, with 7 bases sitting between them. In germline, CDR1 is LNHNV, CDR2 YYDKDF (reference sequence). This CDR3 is CATSSAGTNEKLFF. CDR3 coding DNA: TGTGCCACCAGCAGTGCGGGTACTAATGAAAAACTGTTTTTT.

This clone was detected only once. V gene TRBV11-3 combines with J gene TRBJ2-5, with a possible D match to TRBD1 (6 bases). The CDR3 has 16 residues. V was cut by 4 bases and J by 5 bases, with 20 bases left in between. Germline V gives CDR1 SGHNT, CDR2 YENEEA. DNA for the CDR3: TGTGCCAGCAGCTCGGGTCGCTCAGGGGTAGGGGAGACCCAGTACTTC. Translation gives CASSSGRSGVGETQYF.

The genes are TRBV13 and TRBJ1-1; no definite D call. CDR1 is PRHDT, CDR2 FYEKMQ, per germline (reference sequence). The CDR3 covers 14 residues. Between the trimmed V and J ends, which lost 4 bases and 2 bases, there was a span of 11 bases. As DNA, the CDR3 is TGTGCCAGCAGCTCGAGATACAGAAACACTGAAGCTTTCTTT. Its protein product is CASSSRYRNTEAFF.

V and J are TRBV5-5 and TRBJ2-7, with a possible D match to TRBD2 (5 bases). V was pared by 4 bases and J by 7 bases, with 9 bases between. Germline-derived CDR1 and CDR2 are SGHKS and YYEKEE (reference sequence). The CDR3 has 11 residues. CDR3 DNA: TGTGCCAGCAGCAGGAGAGGGGAGCAGTACTTC. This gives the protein CASSRRGEQYF. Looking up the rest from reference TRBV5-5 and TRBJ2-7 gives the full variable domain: DAGVTQSPTHLIKTRGQQVTLRCSPISGHKSVSWYQQVLGQGPQFIFQYYEKEERGRGNFPDRFSARQFPNYSSELNVNALLLGDSALYLCASSRRGEQYFGPGTRLTVT.

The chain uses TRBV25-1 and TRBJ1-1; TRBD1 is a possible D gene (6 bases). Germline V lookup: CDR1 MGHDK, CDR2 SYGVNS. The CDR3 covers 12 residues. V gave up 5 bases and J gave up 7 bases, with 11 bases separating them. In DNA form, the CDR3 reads TGTGCCAGCAGTACCGGGACAATTGAAGCTTTCTTT. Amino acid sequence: CASSTGTIEAFF.

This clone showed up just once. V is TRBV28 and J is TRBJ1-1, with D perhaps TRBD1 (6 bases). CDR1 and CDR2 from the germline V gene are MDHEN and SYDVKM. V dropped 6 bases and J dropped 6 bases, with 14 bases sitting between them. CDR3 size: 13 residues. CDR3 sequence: CASRKLTGSEAFF. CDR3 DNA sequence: TGTGCCAGCAGAAAACTCACAGGGTCTGAAGCTTTCTTT.

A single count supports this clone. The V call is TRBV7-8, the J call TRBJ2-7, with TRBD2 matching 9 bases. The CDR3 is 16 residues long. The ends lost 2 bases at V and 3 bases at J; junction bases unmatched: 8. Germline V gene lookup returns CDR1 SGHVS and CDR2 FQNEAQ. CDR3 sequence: CASSLRSAGGLYEQYF. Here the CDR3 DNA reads TGTGCCAGCAGCTTAAGGTCCGCGGGAGGGCTCTACGAGCAGTACTTC.

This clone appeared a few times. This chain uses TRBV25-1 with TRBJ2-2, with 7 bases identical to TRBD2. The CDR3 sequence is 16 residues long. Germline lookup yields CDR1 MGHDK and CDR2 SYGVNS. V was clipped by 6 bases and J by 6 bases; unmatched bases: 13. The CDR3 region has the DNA TGTGCCAGCAGAGGGCCGGGACTAATTAATGCCGGGGAGCTGTTTTTT. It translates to CASRGPGLINAGELFF.

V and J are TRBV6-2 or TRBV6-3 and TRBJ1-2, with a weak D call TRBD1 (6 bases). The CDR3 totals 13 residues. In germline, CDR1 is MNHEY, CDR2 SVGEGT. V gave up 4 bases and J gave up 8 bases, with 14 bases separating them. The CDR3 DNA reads TGTGCCAGCAGTTCCGGGACCGACAGGGGCTACACCTTC. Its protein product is CASSSGTDRGYTF.

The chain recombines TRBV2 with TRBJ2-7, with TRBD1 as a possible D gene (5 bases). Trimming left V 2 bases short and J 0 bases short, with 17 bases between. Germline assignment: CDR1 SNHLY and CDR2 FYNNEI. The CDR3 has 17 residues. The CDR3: CASSEKPYHRTSYEQYF. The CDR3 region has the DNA TGTGCCAGCAGTGAAAAGCCATACCACAGGACCTCCTACGAGCAGTACTTC.

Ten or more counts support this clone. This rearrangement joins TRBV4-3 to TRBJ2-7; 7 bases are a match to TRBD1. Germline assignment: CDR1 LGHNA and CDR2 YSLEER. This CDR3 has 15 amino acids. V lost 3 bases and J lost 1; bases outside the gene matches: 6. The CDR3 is CASSQSTGRSYEQYF. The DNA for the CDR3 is TGCGCCAGCAGCCAGTCGACAGGGAGATCCTACGAGCAGTACTTC.

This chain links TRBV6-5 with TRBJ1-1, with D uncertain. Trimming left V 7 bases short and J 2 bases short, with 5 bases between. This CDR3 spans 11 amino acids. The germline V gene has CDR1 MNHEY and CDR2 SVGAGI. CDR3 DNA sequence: TGTGCCAGCATTTTAAACACTGAAGCTTTCTTT. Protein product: CASILNTEAFF.

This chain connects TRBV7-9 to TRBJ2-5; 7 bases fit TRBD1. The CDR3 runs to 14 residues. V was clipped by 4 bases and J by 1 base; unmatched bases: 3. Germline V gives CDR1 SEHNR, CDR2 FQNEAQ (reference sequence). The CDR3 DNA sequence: TGTGCCAGCAGCTCCCACAGGGGCCAAGAGACCCAGTACTTC. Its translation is CASSSHRGQETQYF.